The entry below describes one T cell receptor (beta chain). Its antigen remains unidentified. The sample holds no much larger clone one base away, and base qualities are not on file. Genomic DNA was extracted with the Qiagen DNeasy kit from unsorted PBMCs and from negatively selected CD4+ and CD8+ fractions. TCR beta CDR3 regions were subjected to amplification by immunoSEQ multiplex PCR with primers that anneal to V and J segments. A synthetic immune receptor repertoire was used to minimize amplification bias, and remaining bias was computationally removed after sequencing. Per the authors' processing: Custom Python scripts were used to quantify repertoire diversity as the Shannon entropy index. Unsorted, CD4+ and CD8+ repertoires were analyzed separately, except for combined analyses in which CD4+ and CD8+ sequences were merged in silico. A clone counted as expanded when the clone's frequency after treatment rose at least 2-fold relative to C1D1, and clones undetected at baseline were given a pseudocount of 0.5. Clones with 0 or 1 copy at C1D1 were defined as singleton clones, while clones with 2 or more copies were defined as non-singleton clones. Clones expanded in unsorted samples were assigned a CD4+, CD8+ or unknown annotation through matching of protein sequences in sorted samples from the same patient. Diversity changes from C1D1 to C4D1 were tested in paired samples using Wilcoxon tests. Imported from immuneACCESS, the table was reduced by TCRdb to in-frame sequences with V and J called. These copies leave out some clones; in studies compared against another copy, an unresolved V gene accounts for under half, and the cause of the remainder is not known. V and J calls and clone size are as listed in that table; D and trimming were resolved from the DNA. The sample contains some 22,000 clones, less than 85% of them found a single time. The biggest ten clones account for roughly 17% of the sample.

Reading the label with the study, this specimen's time point is: cycle 2 day 1 (C2D1) of nivolumab. Every trial patient had relapsed after autologous stem cell transplantation, and cohorts A, B and C differed in prior brentuximab vedotin exposure. The trial cohort comprised some 60 patients with relapsed/refractory classical Hodgkin lymphoma whose best overall responses were complete response, partial response or progressive disease. Trial patients were treated with single-agent nivolumab in the multi-cohort phase II CheckMate 205 trial. An independent review committee assessed best overall response using the 2007 International Working Group response criteria. Trial PBMCs were collected immediately before nivolumab initiation (C1D1) and during therapy at cycle 2 day 1 and cycle 4 day 1. After peripheral blood was drawn into 8 mL Vacutainer Cell Preparation Tubes, PBMCs were isolated by centrifugation and then cryopreserved.

This entry comes from a study of PD-1 blockade in classical Hodgkin lymphoma (dated by TCRdb to 2018 to 2020). About the study as a whole: Nivolumab dosing was 3 mg/kg intravenously every 2 weeks, continuing until either disease progression or unacceptable toxicity. To define a peripheral blood immune signature of response to PD-1 blockade in classical Hodgkin lymphoma, the study combined TCR beta sequencing with CyTOF.

On the study overall, not on this receptor specifically: Baseline TCR diversity was reported to be lower in newly diagnosed patients than in healthy donors and to be lower still in relapsed/refractory patients. The study was restricted to a single clinical trial cohort, and the causes of repertoire differences, possibly disease activity or prior therapy, were left undefined. Lower diversity was seen in patients whose nivolumab began less than 1 year after ASCT, and these patients were left out of later analyses so that immune reconstitution would not confound the results. Trial patients achieving complete response had baseline diversity similar to newly diagnosed patients, whereas partial responders and progressors had significantly lower diversity. CD4+ but not CD8+ TCR diversity rose significantly by C4D1 (p=0.0027 vs p=0.16), most apparent in complete responders (p=0.02).

Germline trimming: 4 bases from V, 9 bases from J; junction bases outside gene matches: 11. Taken from cysteine to phenylalanine, the CDR3 has 13 residues. The entry retains the CDR3 DNA only, 39 bases that are in frame from base 1. From the germline V gene (reference sequence), CDR1 is GTSNPN and CDR2 is SVGIG. This chain is built from TRBV30 and TRBJ1-2; TRBD1 fits 7 bases in the junction. The TCR originated in a human donor with classical Hodgkin lymphoma. The material was peripheral blood mononuclear cells (PBMCs), obtained before the second cycle of nivolumab. The DNA is TGTGCCTGGACCACAGGGGCAGGGAGTAGCTACACCTTC. This codes for CAWTTGAGSSYTF.